The T cell receptor (beta chain) under discussion was sequenced for a study of blood T cell repertoires in COVID-19. In the study overall: Sites in the United States, Italy and Spain provided acute and convalescent COVID-19 samples. Sample material is recorded as cDNA or gDNA derived from T cells, B-cell-depleted T cells, or PBMCs.

Authors' analysis steps: Amplification from reference gene primers served as the basis for estimated nucleated cell counts. Using immunoSEQ multiplex PCR, the repertoire was profiled, and TCRdb retains in-frame clones only, with some absent. That table is the source of V, J and clone size, and D and trimming were worked out from the DNA. In the table there are some 33,000 clones, around 87% of which are singletons. Per the germline V gene, CDR1 is MNHEY and CDR2 is SVGAGI. The CDR3 runs to 15 residues. The V gene lost 11 bases and the J gene lost 0 bases, with 17 bases spanning the gap. The TCR originated in a man aged 55-75 years with acute or convalescent COVID-19. V and J are TRBV6-5 and TRBJ1-3; D is unclear. The sample was peripheral blood. The CDR3 reads CAGGFDGSSGNTIYF. The CDR3 nucleotides read TGTGCCGGCGGATTTGACGGAAGCTCTGGAAACACCATATATTTT.